Listed below are T cell receptor beta chains from one sample, sequenced in a study of control samples from healthy donors and cancer patients. The data were produced by immunoSEQ multiplex PCR, yet TCRdb's version contains in-frame clones alone and is incomplete. The repertoire holds approximately 160,000 clones, roughly 90% seen once, with 0.68% in the top ten. The specimen was blood. The receptors stem from a woman aged 25 to 39 in good health. CDR3s include the opening cysteine and the closing phenylalanine or tryptophan. D genes are given only for firm matches. Size values are once, few and many counts, or a class for expanded clones, and some rows have none.

. | TRBJ1-3 | TRBV7-9 | . | CASSFTNLDSGNTIYF | TGTGCCAGCAGCTTCACTAATTTAGACTCTGGAAACACCATATATTTT
. | TRBJ2-4 | TRBV28 | few | CASSFMSSRHKNIQYF | TGTGCCAGCAGTTTTATGTCTAGCCGGCACAAAAACATTCAGTACTTC
. | TRBJ2-7 | TRBV6-1 | . | CASSEGDGAGEQYF | TGTGCCAGCAGTGAAGGGGACGGGGCCGGCGAGCAGTACTTC
TRBD1 | TRBJ1-2 | TRBV3-1/TRBV3-2 | . | CASSKQGAGGYTF | TGTGCCAGCAGCAAACAGGGGGCGGGTGGCTACACCTTC
. | TRBJ2-5 | TRBV25-1 | . | CASSEYRGETQYF | TGTGCCAGCAGTGAATACAGGGGAGAGACCCAGTACTTC
. | TRBJ1-4 | TRBV5-1 | . | CASSLDSRGQEGEKLFF | TGCGCCAGCAGCTTGGATTCTAGGGGACAAGAGGGAGAAAAACTGTTTTTT
. | TRBJ2-3 | TRBV2 | . | CASSEQGGGTDTQYF | TGTGCCAGCAGTGAACAGGGGGGTGGCACAGATACGCAGTATTTT
. | TRBJ2-4 | TRBV25-1 | once | CASSEGTAGRNIQYF | TGTGCCAGCAGTGAGGGGACCGCCGGACGGAACATTCAGTACTTC
TRBD2 | TRBJ2-7 | TRBV4-3 | . | CASSPGTSGRYEQYF | TGCGCCAGCTCTCCCGGGACTAGCGGGAGGTACGAGCAGTACTTC
. | TRBJ1-1 | TRBV18 | . | CASSPQEAGRTEAFF | TGTGCCAGCTCACCACAAGAAGCAGGGAGGACTGAAGCTTTCTTT
TRBD2 | TRBJ2-1 | TRBV6-1 | . | CASSEGLTSGRFLSQNEQFF | TGTGCCAGCAGTGAGGGGTTGACTAGCGGGAGGTTTCTGTCCCAAAATGAGCAGTTCTTC
. | TRBJ1-5 | TRBV28 | . | CASSIGWGNQPQHF | TGTGCCAGCAGCATCGGGTGGGGCAATCAGCCCCAGCATTTT
TRBD2 | TRBJ2-7 | TRBV2 | . | CASSDGTSALYEQYF | TGTGCCAGCAGTGATGGGACTAGCGCACTCTACGAGCAGTACTTC
TRBD2 | TRBJ2-1 | TRBV14 | once | CASSHNRLAGSYNEQFF | TGTGCCAGCAGCCACAACCGACTAGCGGGATCCTACAATGAGCAGTTCTTC
TRBD2 | TRBJ2-1 | TRBV24-1 | . | CAIDGPAGVRNEQFF | TGTGCCATAGACGGACCAGCGGGAGTGAGAAATGAGCAGTTCTTC
TRBD1 | TRBJ1-6 | TRBV3-1/TRBV3-2 | . | CASRRDRGLGSPLHF | TGTGCCAGCAGACGGGACAGGGGGCTAGGATCACCCCTCCACTTT
TRBD2 | TRBJ2-5 | TRBV4-3 | . | CASSQGLADQETQYF | TGCGCTAGCAGCCAAGGACTAGCGGACCAAGAGACCCAGTACTTC
. | TRBJ1-1 | TRBV27 | . | CASSLRAPPEAFF | TGTGCCAGCAGTTTGAGGGCACCGCCTGAAGCTTTCTTT
TRBD2 | TRBJ2-2 | TRBV24-1 | . | CATRGGLTGELFF | TGTGCCACCAGGGGGGGACTAACCGGGGAGCTGTTTTTT
TRBD2 | TRBJ2-3 | TRBV6-4 | . | CASSSSGASTDTQYF | TGTGCCAGCAGTAGTAGCGGGGCCTCCACAGATACGCAGTATTTT
TRBD1 | TRBJ1-2 | TRBV9 | . | CASSGDRALYGYTF | TGTGCCAGCAGCGGGGACAGGGCGCTTTATGGCTACACCTTC